Listed below are T cell receptor beta chains from one sample, sequenced in a study of blood T cell repertoires in COVID-19. The protocol was immunoSEQ multiplex PCR, while the TCRdb copy is restricted to in-frame clones and leaves out a portion. Of about 81,000 clones listed, around 80% are singletons. Sequenced material: peripheral blood. Receptor source: a human donor in a cohort sampled during active COVID-19. The CDR3 runs from the conserved cysteine through the conserved F or W. Fields, in order: V gene, clone size, J gene, D gene, CDR3 DNA, CDR3 protein. A D gene is named only where the DNA matches it firmly. Clone size is shown for a subset of rows, as once, few, many or a class of expanded clone.

V gene: TRBV6-5
clone size: .
J gene: TRBJ2-5
D gene: TRBD2
CDR3 DNA: TGTGCCAGCAGGTCTAGCGGGGGCCTCCAAGAGACCCAGTACTTC
CDR3 protein: CASRSSGGLQETQYF

V gene: TRBV5-1
clone size: few
J gene: TRBJ2-3
D gene: TRBD2
CDR3 DNA: TGCGCCAGCAGCTCAACCTCGGGACTAGCGGGCAACACAGATACGCAGTATTTT
CDR3 protein: CASSSTSGLAGNTDTQYF

V gene: TRBV3-1/TRBV3-2
clone size: .
J gene: TRBJ1-6
D gene: .
CDR3 DNA: TGTGCCAGCAGCCAAGACGCGCGGGGCAAACAGAGCTCCTATAATTCACCCCTCCACTTT
CDR3 protein: CASSQDARGKQSSYNSPLHF

V gene: TRBV4-1
clone size: few
J gene: TRBJ1-5
D gene: TRBD1
CDR3 DNA: TGCGCCAGCAGCCGGGCCTTACAGGGGGCCGGCAATCAGCCCCAGCATTTT
CDR3 protein: CASSRALQGAGNQPQHF

V gene: TRBV5-1
clone size: .
J gene: TRBJ1-1
D gene: .
CDR3 DNA: TGCGCCAGCAGCTTGGGACATTCGAGCAACACTGAAGCTTTCTTT
CDR3 protein: CASSLGHSSNTEAFF

V gene: TRBV3-1/TRBV3-2
clone size: .
J gene: TRBJ1-1
D gene: TRBD1
CDR3 DNA: TGTGCCAGCAGCGCCGGGACAGGGGAAAAAGCTGAAGCTTTCTTT
CDR3 protein: CASSAGTGEKAEAFF

V gene: TRBV7-2
clone size: .
J gene: TRBJ1-6
D gene: .
CDR3 DNA: TGTGCCAGCAGTCTCAATGGGCAGGGTAGAACACCCCTCCACTTT
CDR3 protein: CASSLNGQGRTPLHF

V gene: TRBV18
clone size: .
J gene: TRBJ2-7
D gene: .
CDR3 DNA: TGTGCCAGCTCACCGGTGGGGGGCTACGAGCAGTACTTC
CDR3 protein: CASSPVGGYEQYF

V gene: TRBV20-1
clone size: .
J gene: TRBJ2-7
D gene: TRBD2
CDR3 DNA: TGCAGTGCTAGTCCGATGAGGACTAGCGGATACGAGCAGTACTTC
CDR3 protein: CSASPMRTSGYEQYF

V gene: TRBV7-2
clone size: .
J gene: TRBJ2-3
D gene: TRBD2
CDR3 DNA: TGTGCCAGCGCCCACGGGGGGTCAAATACGCAGTATTTT
CDR3 protein: CASAHGGSNTQYF

V gene: TRBV5-4
clone size: .
J gene: TRBJ2-7
D gene: .
CDR3 DNA: TGTGCCAGCAGCTTGCCCCCTGCGGGGGCAAACCAGCAGTACTTC
CDR3 protein: CASSLPPAGANQQYF

V gene: TRBV5-4
clone size: .
J gene: TRBJ2-7
D gene: .
CDR3 DNA: TGTGCCAGCAGCTTGGGAGGTCAGGGGTCCTACGAGCAGTACTTC
CDR3 protein: CASSLGGQGSYEQYF

V gene: TRBV19
clone size: .
J gene: TRBJ1-4
D gene: TRBD1
CDR3 DNA: TGTGCCAGTAGTCGGACAGGGGGCTCTAATGAAAAACTGTTTTTT
CDR3 protein: CASSRTGGSNEKLFF